These 6 T cell receptor beta chains were sequenced from one sample in a study of cytomegalovirus exposure and HLA in healthy donors. Primers included in the PCR were 60 Vbeta and 13 Jbeta primers. The assay was immunoSEQ multiplex PCR, and TCRdb's table has in-frame clones only and misses some. The table includes about 180,000 clones, around 80% detected once. Sequenced: PBMCs. The receptors originated from a woman aged 55-75 years in good health and CMV-seropositive.

This clone was recorded a few times. V is TRBV9 and J is TRBJ1-2; no firm D call. Germline V lookup: CDR1 SGDLS, CDR2 YYNGEE. Trimming left V 3 bases short and J 5 bases short, with 14 bases between. The CDR3 extends over 14 amino acids. Written as DNA, the CDR3 is TGTGCCAGCAGCGGTGTTTCACTCCGTTATGGCTACACCTTC. Amino acid sequence: CASSGVSLRYGYTF.

The CDR3 sequence: CASRRTGFTGELFF. CDR3 sequence (DNA): TGCGCCAGCCGAAGGACAGGGTTCACCGGGGAGCTGTTTTTT. The chain joins TRBV5-1 to TRBJ2-2, with TRBD1 identical over 8 bases. The CDR3 runs to 14 residues. J was trimmed by 4 bases and V by 7 bases; bases with no gene match: 6. Germline CDR1 SGHRS, CDR2 YFSETQ.

The V gene is TRBV15, the J gene TRBJ2-2, with TRBD2 as a possible D gene (6 bases). CDR3 length: 16 residues. Germline CDR1 reads LNHNV; CDR2 reads YYDKDF (reference sequence). V was shortened by 6 bases and J by 3 bases, with 17 bases between the two germline ends. CDR3 DNA sequence: TGTGCCACCAGGACGATCACTAGCCAGGACACCGGGGAGCTGTTTTTT. This encodes CATRTITSQDTGELFF. The full variable domain, completed using reference TRBV15 and TRBJ2-2, is DAMVIQNPRYQVTQFGKPVTLSCSQTLNHNVMYWYQQKSSQAPKLLFHYYDKDFNNEADTPDNFQSRRPNTSFCFLDIRSPGLGDTAMYLCATRTITSQDTGELFFGEGSRLTVL.

This clone was found a few times. The chain couples TRBV2 to TRBJ2-3; 13 bases fit TRBD2. V trimming: 4 bases; J trimming: 5 bases; junction bases outside the gene matches: 3. The CDR3 is 15 amino acids. CDR1 and CDR2 from the germline V gene are SNHLY and FYNNEI. The DNA for the CDR3 is TGTGCCAGCAGTGGGACTAGCGGGAGAATAGATACGCAGTATTTT. It encodes CASSGTSGRIDTQYF.

The gene calls are TRBV11-2 and TRBJ1-1; 7 positions match TRBD1. With 0 bases clipped from V and 2 bases from J, the junction kept 12 bases outside the gene matches. The CDR3 has 18 amino acids. The V gene's germline CDR1 is SGHAT and CDR2 FQNNGV. CDR3 amino acids: CASSLDRGLGGGNTEAFF. The CDR3 DNA sequence: TGTGCCAGCAGCTTAGATCGCGGGCTAGGAGGGGGCAACACTGAAGCTTTCTTT.

The chain is built from TRBV10-3 and TRBJ2-7, with D possibly being TRBD2 (7 bases). Germline V gives CDR1 ENHRY, CDR2 SYGVKD. The length of the CDR3 is 14 residues. V was trimmed by 6 bases and J by 7 bases, leaving 19 bases between them. CDR3 residues: CAIRGREGGGEQYF. CDR3 coding DNA: TGTGCCATCAGAGGGAGGGAGGGGGGCGGGGAGCAGTACTTC.